These T cell receptor beta chains were read from a single sample in a study of T cell repertoires in cytomegalovirus infection. TCRdb itself ran the reads through MiXCR, one entry per CDR3 protein. The data show just under 550,000 distinct CDR3 sequences, 26% seen once. Specimen: PBMCs. These receptors all stem from a human donor in good health (CMV status not recorded). Some clones in this sample may be carry-over from other donors' samples. The CDR3 runs from the conserved cysteine through the conserved F or W. D genes are given only for firm matches. Rows give clone size only sometimes, using once, few, many, or a class for an expanded clone.

CDR3nt | CDR3aa | abundance | d_gene | j_gene | v_gene
TGCAGTGCTAGAGATAGGGTGGCCAATCAGCCCCAGCATTTT | CSARDRVANQPQHF | - | - | TRBJ1-5 | TRBV20-1
TGTGCCAGCAGCTCCGAACTAGCGGGAGCCTCCTACAATGAGCAGTTCTTC | CASSSELAGASYNEQFF | few | TRBD2 | TRBJ2-1 | TRBV7-3
TGTGCCAGCAGCTTAGGGACAGGGGAGGATGCTGGAAACACCATATATTTT | CASSLGTGEDAGNTIYF | - | TRBD1 | TRBJ1-3 | TRBV11-2
TGTGCCAGCAGCTTATCTGCCTTTAACTATGGCTACACCTTC | CASSLSAFNYGYTF | - | - | TRBJ1-2 | TRBV7-8
TGTGCCAGCAGTTTACTAGGGACAGGTAACAATCAGCCCCAGCATTTT | CASSLLGTGNNQPQHF | few | TRBD1 | TRBJ1-5 | TRBV28
TGTGCCAGCAGCTTTGGGACGGCATTCTCCTACGAGCAGTACTTC | CASSFGTAFSYEQYF | - | - | TRBJ2-7 | TRBV28
TGTGCCAGCAGTCTCTTACCCTTTCAGCGGGAGTGGGAAAACAATGAGCAGTTCTTC | CASSLLPFQREWENNEQFF | many | TRBD2 | TRBJ2-1 | TRBV6-1
TGTGCCAGCAGTTTAAGAACGTCCGGGGCGGAAAACTTC | CASSLRTSGAENF | many | - | TRBJ1-2 | TRBV12-3/TRBV12-4
TGTGCCTGGAGTCCCCAGCGCGGGAGCGTATACAATGAGCAGTTCTTC | CAWSPQRGSVYNEQFF | - | TRBD2 | TRBJ2-1 | TRBV30
TGTGCCAGCAGCTTAGAAGTTGCAACTAATGAAAAACTGTTTTTT | CASSLEVATNEKLFF | many | - | TRBJ1-4 | TRBV7-2
TGTGCCAGCAGCTTAGGACAGGGAGGGGGCGGCTACACCTTC | CASSLGQGGGGYTF | many | TRBD1 | TRBJ1-2 | TRBV7-2
TGTGCCAGCAGCTTTAGCAGGATGAACACTGAAGCTTTCTTT | CASSFSRMNTEAFF | many | - | TRBJ1-1 | TRBV7-2
TGTGCCAGCAGCTTCGTACAGGGGGCGGGAGGAGAGACCCAGTACTTC | CASSFVQGAGGETQYF | - | - | TRBJ2-5 | TRBV7-9
TGCGCCAGCAGCGAGGGACTAGCGGAGATCAATGAGCAGTTCTTC | CASSEGLAEINEQFF | - | TRBD2 | TRBJ2-1 | TRBV5-1
TGTGCCAGCAGGCCCCAACCCGGGACTAGCGGTAACACCGGGGAGCTGTTTTTT | CASRPQPGTSGNTGELFF | - | TRBD2 | TRBJ2-2 | TRBV6-2/TRBV6-3
TGTGCCAGCAGCCCCGCCGGGACAGAGACTCCGGATACGCAGTATTTT | CASSPAGTETPDTQYF | many | TRBD1 | TRBJ2-3 | TRBV7-9
TGCAGCGTTAGTCGGGTTAACACTGAAGCTTTCTTT | CSVSRVNTEAFF | few | - | TRBJ1-1 | TRBV29-1
TGTGCCAGCAGCTTAGGAACGGGCAGGCGCTTATCCTACGAGCAGTACTTC | CASSLGTGRRLSYEQYF | - | - | TRBJ2-7 | TRBV7-2
TGCGCCAGCAGCTTGATGACTGGACTGAACACCGGGGAGCTGTTTTTT | CASSLMTGLNTGELFF | - | - | TRBJ2-2 | TRBV5-1
TGTGCCAGCACCGGGGGGGCAACTAATGAAAAACTGTTTTTT | CASTGGATNEKLFF | - | - | TRBJ1-4 | TRBV28
TGTGCCAGCAGCTTAAGAGCTTCCCAGGGCTCCTACGAGCAGTACTTC | CASSLRASQGSYEQYF | - | - | TRBJ2-7 | TRBV7-9
TGTGCCAGCAGTGACGATCTGGGTAGCAATGAGCAGTTCTTC | CASSDDLGSNEQFF | - | - | TRBJ2-1 | TRBV6-4
TGCAGTGCTAGATCTCAGACAGCTTACAATGAGCAGTTCTTC | CSARSQTAYNEQFF | - | - | TRBJ2-1 | TRBV20-1
TGTGCCAGCAGTCCGCCCGGGCCTAGCTCCTACGAGCAGTACTTC | CASSPPGPSSYEQYF | few | - | TRBJ2-7 | TRBV7-8
TGTGCCAGCAGCTTAGGAACAGGACGGGATTCACCCCTCCACTTT | CASSLGTGRDSPLHF | many | - | TRBJ1-6 | TRBV11-1
TGTGCCAGCAGCTTAATTGGGCGGGAGGGTGGAGAGACCCAGTACTTC | CASSLIGREGGETQYF | - | TRBD2 | TRBJ2-5 | TRBV7-3
TGTGCCAGCAGTACCGAGAGGACAGGGCATATCGAGCAGTACTTC | CASSTERTGHIEQYF | few | TRBD1 | TRBJ2-7 | TRBV6-2/TRBV6-3
TGTGCCAGCAGTTTAAGCCCCAGGGGTCATTCACCCCTCCACTTT | CASSLSPRGHSPLHF | - | - | TRBJ1-6 | TRBV27
TGTGCCAGCAGCTTCGTCGAAGGTCAGCCCCAGCATTTT | CASSFVEGQPQHF | - | - | TRBJ1-5 | TRBV7-4
TGTGCCAGCGCGGGGGGCAAAAGGTCTAACTATGGCTACACCTTC | CASAGGKRSNYGYTF | few | - | TRBJ1-2 | TRBV12-3/TRBV12-4
TGTGCCAGCAGTTATCAGGCACTAGCGACAGATACGCAGTATTTT | CASSYQALATDTQYF | - | TRBD2 | TRBJ2-3 | TRBV6-2/TRBV6-3
TGCGCCAGCAGCCAAGATGCGGGACCGAACACCGGGGAGCTGTTTTTT | CASSQDAGPNTGELFF | - | - | TRBJ2-2 | TRBV4-3
TGCAGTGCTAGGATACTACTTGGGGCATCCGCTGAGCAGTTCTTC | CSARILLGASAEQFF | - | - | TRBJ2-1 | TRBV20-1
TGTGCCAGCAGCGCCGAACAGGGGGCCCTGGAGACCCAGTACTTC | CASSAEQGALETQYF | few | TRBD1 | TRBJ2-5 | TRBV5-6
TGCAGCGTGGAGAATGGCAAAAACATTCAGTACTTC | CSVENGKNIQYF | few | - | TRBJ2-4 | TRBV29-1
TGTGCCAGCAGTGAATCGGGGCCCCCCTCCTACGAGCAGTACTTC | CASSESGPPSYEQYF | - | - | TRBJ2-7 | TRBV6-1